Sequencing of this TCR beta chain was carried out in a study of CD8 T cells in Susac syndrome (dated by TCRdb to between 2017 and 2020). For context, the study as a whole: Repertoire sequencing was used to test whether CD8+ T cell activation and differentiation in Susac syndrome was antigen driven.

What the research found in general, with its limitations: The TCR sequencing and HLA analysis was acknowledged to have included a relatively small number of individuals.

Inclusive of the bounding cysteine and phenylalanine, the CDR3 is 16 residues long. CDR3 DNA only is kept here, 48 bases in frame from base 1. Per the germline V gene, MGHRA is the CDR1 and YSYEKL is the CDR2. Trimming at the junction amounts to 4 bases on V and 5 bases on J, and the germline ends lie 17 bases apart. RNA was extracted using the RNeasy kit, and roughly 0.5 to 1 microgram was reverse transcribed with random hexamers. TCR beta CDR3 regions were amplified with the immunoSEQ multiplex PCR assay covering 54 Vbeta and 13 Jbeta segments. To correct PCR amplification bias, a synthetic template baseline was used for both primer optimization and computational correction. As for the authors' bioinformatics: Only productive sequences were kept, with reads annotated to V, D and J genes according to IMGT and analyzed in immunoSEQ Analyzer. Clonality was computed as one minus Shannon entropy normalized by log2 of the number of productive unique sequences. For each patient and control, public and private clones were evaluated within the 100 most prevalent clones. Susac-specific clones were defined as absent from healthy and MS cohorts, about 1,100 published viral clones and other ImmuneACCESS disease sequences. TCRdb ran its own pipeline on the public reads, namely fastp trimming at Q25 and MiXCR clone calling, and kept in-frame beta chains. A single entry per CDR3 protein holds the most common genes and DNA from its merged rows. The V and J calls shown here were made by TCRdb, not taken from the authors' results. This sample has under 250,000 distinct CDR3 sequences in its table, and around 93% of those were observed once. The ten largest clones represent about 0.07% of the sample.

In regard to this clonotype: Its cognate antigen has yet to be identified. The input lacks base qualities; no much larger clone sits a single base away.

Peripheral blood CD8+ and CD4+ T cells from healthy donors, Susac syndrome patients and multiple sclerosis patients were profiled by high-throughput TCR beta sequencing. The multiple sclerosis controls were treatment-naive patients who had stable or active relapsing-remitting disease and met the revised McDonald criteria. Bulk CD8+ and CD4+ T cells were purified by magnetic negative isolation, whereas CD8+ TEMRA cells were enriched by FACS. Blood was drawn into EDTA tubes, processed within 24 hours, and PBMCs were isolated by density gradient centrifugation. PBMCs intended for TCR sequencing were frozen in liquid nitrogen and were later thawed in a 37 degrees C water bath. The sorted or isolated CD4+, CD8+ and CD8+ TEMRA cells had a purity of 90% or higher.

This sequence uses TRBV4-1 and TRBJ1-4; the D gene cannot be named for sure. The sequence was collected from a human donor with multiple sclerosis. Sequenced input: CD4+ T cells from PBMCs. The nucleotide sequence is given as TGCGCCAGCAGCCCGCACACGAGGACCCAAAATGAAAAACTGTTTTTT. It specifies CASSPHTRTQNEKLFF.